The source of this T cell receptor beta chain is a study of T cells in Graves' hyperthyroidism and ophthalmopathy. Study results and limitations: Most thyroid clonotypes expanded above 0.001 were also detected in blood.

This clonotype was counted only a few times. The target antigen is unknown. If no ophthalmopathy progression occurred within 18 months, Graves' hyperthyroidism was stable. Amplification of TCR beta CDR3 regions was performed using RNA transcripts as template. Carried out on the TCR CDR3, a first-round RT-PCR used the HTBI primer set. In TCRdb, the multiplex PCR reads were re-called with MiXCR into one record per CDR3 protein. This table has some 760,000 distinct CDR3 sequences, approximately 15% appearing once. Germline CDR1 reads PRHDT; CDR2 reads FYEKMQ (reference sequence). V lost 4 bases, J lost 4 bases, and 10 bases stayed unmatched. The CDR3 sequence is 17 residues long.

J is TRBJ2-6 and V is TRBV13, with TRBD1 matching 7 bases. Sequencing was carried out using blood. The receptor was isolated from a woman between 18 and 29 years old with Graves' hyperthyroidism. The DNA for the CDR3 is TGTGCCAGCAGCTCGAGCCTACAGGGGACGGGGGCCAACGTCCTGACTTTC. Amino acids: CASSSSLQGTGANVLTF.